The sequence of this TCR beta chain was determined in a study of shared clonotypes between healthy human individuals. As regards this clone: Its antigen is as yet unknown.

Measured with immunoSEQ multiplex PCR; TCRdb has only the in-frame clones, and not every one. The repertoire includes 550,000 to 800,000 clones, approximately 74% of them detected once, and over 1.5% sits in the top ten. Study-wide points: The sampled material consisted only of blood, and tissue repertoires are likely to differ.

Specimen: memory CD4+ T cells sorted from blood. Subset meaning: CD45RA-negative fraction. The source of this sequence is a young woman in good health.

In nucleotides, the CDR3 is TGTGCCAGCAGCTTACGGGTCGCCCCCGGGTCTAGGCCCCAGCATTTT. Translated, it gives CASSLRVAPGSRPQHF. This chain uses TRBV7-8 with TRBJ1-5, with unresolved D. Deletions cut 2 bases from V and 9 bases from J, with 20 bases between. CDR1 SGHVS and CDR2 FQNEAQ come from the germline V gene. This CDR3 comprises 16 residues.